This is a list of T cell receptor beta chains from one sample in a study of neurological immune-mediated disorders. TCRdb analysed the 5' RACE reads with MiXCR anew, one entry per CDR3 protein. The sample carries around 71,000 distinct CDR3 sequences, approximately 14% recorded once. Sequencing was performed on PBMCs. Receptors were obtained from a female donor with HTLV-1-associated myelopathy (HAM/TSP). Both conserved end residues are part of each CDR3. The order of the fields is D gene, V gene, clone size, J gene, CDR3 DNA, CDR3 protein. D genes are given only for firm matches. Rows give clone size only sometimes, using once, few, many, or a class for an expanded clone.

>-|TRBV5-1|many|TRBJ2-3
TGCGCCAGCTCTTCGATGGGGACGCAGTATTTT
CASSSMGTQYF
>TRBD2|TRBV5-6|many|TRBJ2-7
TGTGCCAGCAGCTTGAGATCGGGGGGGCCCTACGAGCAGTACTTC
CASSLRSGGPYEQYF
>-|TRBV7-2|many|TRBJ1-5
TGTGCCAGCAGCTTAGGCGGCCTTCGCAGCAATCAGCCCCAGCATTTT
CASSLGGLRSNQPQHF
>TRBD1|TRBV11-3|many|TRBJ1-3
TGTGCCCGCCTCCGGGACAGTTACACCGACACTGGAAACACCATATATTTT
CARLRDSYTDTGNTIYF
>-|TRBV28|many|TRBJ2-2
TGTGCCAGCAGACCCGGACTGAGAAACACCGGGGAGCTGTTTTTT
CASRPGLRNTGELFF
>TRBD1|TRBV7-2|many|TRBJ2-5
TGTGCCAGCAGCTCGGGACAGGGAGGCGAGACCCAGTACTTC
CASSSGQGGETQYF
>-|TRBV3-1|-|TRBJ2-6
TGTGCCAGCAGCCAGGGGGAAGGCAGGGCACCCTCTGGGGCCAACGTCCTGACTTTC
CASSQGEGRAPSGANVLTF
>TRBD1|TRBV5-1|many|TRBJ2-2
TGCGCCAGCAGCTCCGGGACAGGGAGGACCGGGGAGCTGTTTTTT
CASSSGTGRTGELFF
>-|TRBV5-1|many|TRBJ2-1
TGCGCCAGCAGCTTGCGGGGCACCTACAATGAGCAGTTCTTC
CASSLRGTYNEQFF
>TRBD1|TRBV12-3/TRBV12-4|many|TRBJ2-7
TGTGCCAGCAGTCGGACAGGGATCATCCACGAGCAGTACTTC
CASSRTGIIHEQYF
>TRBD1|TRBV6-6|many|TRBJ2-5
TGTGCCAGCAGACCCCAAGGACAGGGGGCTCAAGAGACCCAGTACTTC
CASRPQGQGAQETQYF
>TRBD1|TRBV12-3/TRBV12-4|many|TRBJ2-3
TGTGCCAGCAGTAAAGGGACAGGGGGCACAGATACGCAGTATTTT
CASSKGTGGTDTQYF
>TRBD2|TRBV15|many|TRBJ2-2
TGTGCCACCAGCCGGGGCAGGGAGGGCACCGGGGAGCTGTTTTTT
CATSRGREGTGELFF
>-|TRBV5-1|few|TRBJ2-7
TGCGCCAGCAGCTTGGTGGGACCCGAACAAGGAGGGGAGCAGTACTTC
CASSLVGPEQGGEQYF
>-|TRBV5-1|many|TRBJ2-1
TGCGCCAGCAGCAGGTTGGGGGGGCTTGGCAATGAGCAGTTCTTC
CASSRLGGLGNEQFF
>-|TRBV4-1|many|TRBJ1-2
TGCGCCAGCAGCCAAGACCAGGGCCAGATCTACTATGGCTACACCTTC
CASSQDQGQIYYGYTF
>-|TRBV29-1|many|TRBJ1-4
TGCAGCGTTGGTTGGGGAGGGGGTGAAAAACTGTTTTTT
CSVGWGGGEKLFF
>TRBD2|TRBV5-1|-|TRBJ2-1
TGCGCCAGCAGCTTGGCTCTAGCGGGGGGGCGATCTGAGCAGTTCTTC
CASSLALAGGRSEQFF